Shown below are 24 T cell receptor beta chains from a single sample sequenced in a study of blood T cells in healthy people across ages. The authors ran a second PCR of 7 to 11 cycles using a sample-barcoded 5' primer and a J-beta primer mix. TCRdb re-derived calls from the 5' RACE reads in MiXCR, one entry per CDR3 protein. The sample lists around 800,000 distinct CDR3 sequences; 50% to 65% were seen once. The sample consisted of blood. Receptors were obtained from a man of 80 years or more in good health.

The chain uses TRBV5-6 and TRBJ2-3; 7 nucleotides agree with TRBD1. The junction had 12 bases not matched to a gene; V was cut back by 4 bases and J by 7 bases. The CDR3 extends over 15 amino acids. Looked up from germline, CDR1 is SGHDT and CDR2 is YYEEEE. The CDR3 nucleotides read TGTGCCAGCAGCCCCGGGACAGTGCTCACGAATACGCAGTATTTT. Its translation is CASSPGTVLTNTQYF. Filled out from reference TRBV5-6 and TRBJ2-3, the complete variable domain reads DAGVTQSPTHLIKTRGQQVTLRCSPKSGHDTVSWYQQALGQGPQFIFQYYEEEERQRGNFPDRFSGHQFPNYSSELNVNALLLGDSALYLCASSPGTVLTNTQYFGPGTRLTVL.

The rearrangement uses TRBV24-1 and TRBJ1-5, with D possibly matching TRBD1 (5 bases). With 3 bases removed from V and 1 base from J, the gap between germline ends came to 12 bases. The CDR3 consists of 16 residues. CDR1 KGHDR and CDR2 SFDVKD come from the germline V gene. The CDR3 DNA is TGTGCCACCAGTGATCCGCAGGGCCGGAGCAATCAGCCCCAGCATTTT. Its translation is CATSDPQGRSNQPQHF.

The chain couples TRBV25-1 to TRBJ1-4; 7 nucleotides line up with TRBD1. The CDR3 has 15 amino acids. The V segment lost 4 bases and the J segment 3 bases; nucleotides outside the gene matches: 5. The germline V gene has CDR1 MGHDK and CDR2 SYGVNS. CDR3 protein: CASSALGGPNEKLFF. In DNA form, the CDR3 reads TGTGCCAGCAGTGCGCTAGGGGGCCCTAATGAAAAACTGTTTTTT.

The rearrangement links TRBV2 to TRBJ2-3; D unresolved. Germline CDR1 is SNHLY and CDR2 is FYNNEI. The CDR3 runs 12 residues. In DNA form, the CDR3 reads TGTGTCTCCCTGGCAGTTCCAGATACGCAGTATTTT. Amino acids: CVSLAVPDTQYF.

The V gene is TRBV27, the J gene TRBJ1-6; D is perhaps TRBD1 (6 bases). The V end was cut by 5 bases, the J end by 2 bases, with 10 bases between. The CDR3 is 15 residues long. Germline V gene sequence: CDR1 MNHEY, CDR2 SMNVEV (reference sequence). The CDR3 loop reads CASSPGQTYNSPLHF. Written as DNA, the CDR3 is TGTGCCAGCAGTCCTGGACAGACCTATAATTCACCCCTCCACTTT.

The chain links TRBV5-1 to TRBJ1-2; a possible D gene is TRBD1 (5 bases). The CDR3 covers 15 residues. Trimming removed 4 bases at V and 2 bases at J, with 15 bases between. Germline CDR1 SGHRS, CDR2 YFSETQ. Here the CDR3 reads CASSPGTNPNYGYTF. The DNA for the CDR3 is TGCGCCAGCAGCCCGGGGACCAATCCGAACTATGGCTACACCTTC. Complete variable domain (other parts from reference TRBV5-1 and TRBJ1-2): KAGVTQTPRYLIKTRGQQVTLSCSPISGHRSVSWYQQTPGQGLQFLFEYFSETQRNKGNFPGRFSGRQFSNSRSEMNVSTLELGDSALYLCASSPGTNPNYGYTFGSGTRLTVV.

The V call is TRBV2, the J call TRBJ2-7; D unclear. CDR1 is SNHLY and CDR2 is FYNNEI in the germline V gene. There are 13 residues in the CDR3. V lost 4 bases, J lost 7 bases, and 14 bases lay in between. CDR3 residues: CASSVLVYSEQYF. DNA for the CDR3: TGTGCCAGCAGTGTACTCGTCTACTCAGAGCAGTACTTC.

The rearrangement joins TRBV7-2 to TRBJ2-1; 7 bases line up with TRBD2. Germline V lookup: CDR1 SGHTA, CDR2 FQGNSA. CDR3 length: 15 residues. The ends lost 1 base at V and 7 bases at J; junction bases unmatched: 7. CDR3 nucleotide sequence: TGTGCCAGCAGCTTAGTAGGCGGGAGTGGGAATGAGCAGTTCTTC. Amino acid sequence: CASSLVGGSGNEQFF.

The chain combines TRBV5-1 with TRBJ2-7; D unresolved. CDR1 and CDR2 from the germline V gene are SGHRS and YFSETQ. Trimming removed 8 bases at V and 0 bases at J, with 12 bases between. The CDR3 is 13 amino acids. CDR3 sequence reads: CARQRLSSYEQYF. The CDR3, as DNA: TGCGCCAGACAGAGGCTTAGCTCCTACGAGCAGTACTTC. Using reference TRBV5-1 and TRBJ2-7 for the parts outside the CDR3, the full variable domain is KAGVTQTPRYLIKTRGQQVTLSCSPISGHRSVSWYQQTPGQGLQFLFEYFSETQRNKGNFPGRFSGRQFSNSRSEMNVSTLELGDSALYLCARQRLSSYEQYFGPGTRLTVT.

The rearrangement links TRBV3-1 to TRBJ1-2; no firm D call. Trimming stripped 0 bases from V and 4 bases from J, with 12 bases between. Germline assignment: CDR1 LGHDT and CDR2 YNNKEL (reference sequence). This CDR3 contains 15 residues. CDR3 residues: CASSQDPSGFYGYTF. Here the CDR3 DNA reads TGTGCCAGCAGCCAAGATCCGTCGGGCTTCTATGGCTACACCTTC. The whole variable domain, remainder taken from reference TRBV3-1 and TRBJ1-2, is DTAVSQTPKYLVTQMGNDKSIKCEQNLGHDTMYWYKQDSKKFLKIMFSYNNKELIINETVPNRFSPKSPDKAHLNLHINSLELGDSAVYFCASSQDPSGFYGYTFGSGTRLTVV.

In the case of this clonotype: A much larger clone differs from this one at a single base, so this may be a read error. This chain uses TRBV20-1 with TRBJ2-7; D remains ambiguous. CDR1 is DFQATT and CDR2 is SNEGSKA in the germline V gene (reference sequence). This CDR3 spans 15 amino acids. CDR3 residues: CSARETKPGSHEQYF. As DNA, the CDR3 is TGCAGTGCTAGAGAGACGAAGCCTGGCTCCCACGAGCAGTACTTC.

The chain carries TRBV20-1 and TRBJ1-2, with D perhaps TRBD1 (6 bases). V shed 0 bases and J shed 0 bases, with 11 bases lying between them. CDR1 and CDR2 from the germline V gene are DFQATT and SNEGSKA (reference sequence). The CDR3 has 15 residues. CDR3 sequence reads: CSARDLGHPNYGYTF. CDR3 bases: TGCAGTGCTAGAGATTTGGGACACCCTAACTATGGCTACACCTTC.

The chain combines TRBV19 with TRBJ2-1; D may be TRBD2 (5 bases). Germline V CDR1 and CDR2: LNHDA, SQIVND (reference sequence). This CDR3 region has 16 residues. Trimming cost V 1 base and J 0 bases, with 10 bases left between them. The CDR3: CASSIVGRGSYNEQFF. The CDR3 nucleotides read TGTGCCAGTAGTATAGTAGGGAGAGGCTCCTACAATGAGCAGTTCTTC.

This chain connects TRBV10-3 to TRBJ2-5; weak D call: TRBD2 (5 bases). With 4 bases removed from V and 3 bases from J, the gap between germline ends came to 9 bases. The CDR3 is made up of 13 amino acids. Germline V gene sequence: CDR1 ENHRY, CDR2 SYGVKD. CDR3 in amino acids: CAISAGDKETQYF. Here the CDR3 DNA reads TGTGCCATCAGTGCCGGGGATAAAGAGACCCAGTACTTC.

CDR3 amino acids: CASSLGHLNDNEQFF. The CDR3 bases are TGCGCCAGCAGCTTGGGTCACCTAAACGACAATGAGCAGTTCTTC. The chain recombines TRBV5-1 with TRBJ2-1; no clear D. The CDR3 length is 15 residues. Germline CDR1 and CDR2: SGHRS and YFSETQ. V was clipped by 0 bases and J by 5 bases, with 12 bases between them.

The V call is TRBV3-1, the J call TRBJ1-6; 9 bases match TRBD1. The CDR3 has 14 amino acids. Germline CDR1 and CDR2: LGHDT and YNNKEL (reference sequence). Trimming took 7 bases from V and 10 from J; bases not matched to a gene: 8. In nucleotides, the CDR3 is TGTGCCAGCACCCGGGGGACAGGGCTCTCACCCCTCCACTTT. Its protein is CASTRGTGLSPLHF.

The chain joins TRBV24-1 to TRBJ2-7; 7 nucleotides line up with TRBD1. Germline CDR1 reads KGHDR; CDR2 reads SFDVKD. The CDR3 has 14 residues. V lost 3 bases to trimming and J lost 1 base; unmatched junction nucleotides: 2. CDR3 DNA sequence: TGTGCCACCAGTGATCGGGACAGATCCTACGAGCAGTACTTC. Translation: CATSDRDRSYEQYF.

The genes are TRBV21-1 and TRBJ2-1; TRBD2, the D gene given by the table, was not confirmed from the DNA. TRBV21-1 is assigned pseudogene status. This CDR3 has 14 amino acids. This chain's CDR3 is CASREGGRRNEQFF. CDR3 nucleotides: TGTGCCAGCAGGGAGGGAGGTCGGAGAAATGAGCAGTTCTTC.

This chain joins TRBV15 and TRBJ2-2, with a possible D match to TRBD1 (6 bases). The CDR3 contains 15 residues. The V gene's germline CDR1 is LNHNV and CDR2 YYDKDF (reference sequence). Trimming shortened V by 7 bases and J by 5 bases, and 17 bases separated the two germline ends. CDR3 sequence: CATTLGGLGTGELFF. The CDR3 DNA follows: TGTGCCACCACCTTAGGGGGATTAGGTACCGGGGAGCTGTTTTTT.

The chain combines TRBV7-3 with TRBJ2-1, with D hard to call. V was clipped by 4 bases and J by 7 bases, with 14 bases between them. The CDR3 runs to 14 residues. The germline V gene has CDR1 SGHTA and CDR2 FQGTGA. In nucleotides, the CDR3 is TGTGCCAGCAGCTCAGGACCCTTTGGGAATGAGCAGTTCTTC. This codes for CASSSGPFGNEQFF. The full variable domain, with the rest looked up from reference TRBV7-3 and TRBJ2-1, is GAGVSQTPSNKVTEKGKYVELRCDPISGHTALYWYRQSLGQGPEFLIYFQGTGAADDSGLPNDRFFAVRPEGSVSTLKIQRTERGDSAVYLCASSSGPFGNEQFFGPGTRLTVL.

The sample holds a few counts of this clonotype. The chain joins TRBV10-3 to TRBJ2-1, with TRBD2 identical over 8 bases. The CDR3 runs to 14 residues. Trimming at V came to 3 bases and at J to 6 bases, leaving 4 bases not matched to a gene. The germline CDR1 and CDR2 sequences are ENHRY and SYGVKD. The CDR3, as DNA: TGTGCCATCAGTGAAGCCAGCGGGAGCAATGAGCAGTTCTTC. It yields the protein CAISEASGSNEQFF.

The chain is built from TRBV2 and TRBJ2-1; the match to TRBD2 covers 7 bases. From germline, CDR1 is SNHLY and CDR2 FYNNEI. V dropped 7 bases and J dropped 4; count of bases not matched to a gene: 7. This CDR3 is 14 amino acids long. CDR3 protein: CASIWDYEYNEQFF. The CDR3 DNA reads as TGTGCCAGCATATGGGACTACGAGTACAATGAGCAGTTCTTC.

The rearrangement links TRBV29-1 to TRBJ2-2, with D perhaps TRBD1 (5 bases). In germline, CDR1 is SQVTM, CDR2 ANQGSEA. The ends were cut back, 4 bases at V and 0 bases at J, with 9 bases in the middle. The CDR3 spans 14 residues. CDR3 sequence (DNA): TGCAGCGTTGGGCAGGGCCCGAACACCGGGGAGCTGTTTTTT. Protein product: CSVGQGPNTGELFF.

This clonotype was picked up a small number of times. V and J are TRBV21-1 and TRBJ2-7; the D call TRBD1 from the table was never checked on the DNA. TRBV21-1 is assigned pseudogene status. This CDR3 has 15 residues. DNA of the CDR3: TGTGCCAGCAGCCCCCCCAGGAGTCTTGGTTACGAGCAGTACTTC. This codes for CASSPPRSLGYEQYF.